This note documents a single T cell receptor (beta chain) sequence. Its recognized antigen is unknown. The input lacks base qualities; no much larger clone sits a single base away. These data come from a study of tumor-infiltrating lymphocytes in primary liver carcinoma listed by TCRdb under 2017. At the level of the whole study: Of the five patients, three men and two women aged 30 to 69 years, four had hepatocellular carcinoma and one had combined HCC and intrahepatic cholangiocarcinoma. The five patients had tumors of stage T1-T3 N0M0, with maximum diameters ranging from 4.2 to 10 cm. Roughly 3.5 to 7.5 million productive TCRbeta reads were obtained per sample, and no significant difference in read depth was found between tissue types. TCRbeta repertoire sequencing, expression microarrays and whole-exome sequencing were combined in the study across five regions of each liver tumor, with adjacent normal tissue and blood also included. The roughly 27 tumor region samples were profiled with Agilent mRNA microarrays so that TCRbeta repertoire diversity could be related to the local molecular phenotype. Technical replicate repertoires showed high reproducibility, with mean shared-clone rates roughly 0.88 and correlation coefficients above 0.98. A total of roughly 35 specimens from 5 patients, comprising approximately 25 tumor regions, 5 adjacent noncancerous liver tissues and 5 peripheral blood samples, were covered by TCRbeta repertoire sequencing.

TCRbeta-specific cDNA was reverse-transcribed from 500 ng total RNA using a constant-region primer and ProtoScript II reverse transcriptase. Three nested multiplex PCR rounds, following a slightly modified ARM-PCR procedure, were used to build the TCRbeta libraries. Each of the first two PCR rounds ran for about 10 cycles and used multiplex TRBV1-TRBV30 forward primers together with a Cbeta reverse primer. Sample barcodes and Illumina adapters were attached in a final 25-cycle PCR using Deep VentR polymerase. Before sequencing, amplicons of 200-500 bp were purified from gel using a QIAquick gel extraction kit. TCRbeta amplicons were sequenced on an Illumina HiSeq 2500 with 250-bp paired-end reads. As for the original processing: Trimmomatic v0.33 was used to quality-trim the reads, and FLASH v1.2.11 was used to merge paired reads so that full CDR3 sequences could be recovered. MiGEC v1.2.1b assigned V, D and J germline segments to the rearranged TCRbeta sequences. Clonotype statistics and Shannon-Wiener diversity indices were calculated with VDJtools v1.0.0. To reduce sampling bias, subsequent analyses other than the diversity analysis used only the 250 most abundant clonotypes in each sample. TCRdb itself trimmed the public reads at Q25 with fastp, ran MiXCR and retained productive beta chains. Under each unique CDR3 protein, matching rows form one entry showing the most common genes and DNA. These V and J calls derive from TCRdb rather than the authors' analysis. This sample has roughly 100,000 distinct CDR3 sequences in its table, and around two thirds of those were observed once. Jointly, the top ten make up just over 9.5% of the sample.

The germline V gene specifies SGHAT as CDR1 and FQNNGV as CDR2. Trimming takes 10 bases from V and 0 bases from J, and the germline ends sit 17 bases apart. From its cysteine to its phenylalanine, the CDR3 spans 15 amino acids. The kept DNA is CDR3 alone, 45 bases in frame from the first base. Overall results and qualifications from the work: Compared with blood, tumors had a significantly larger share of the repertoire taken up by the top 250 clones (p = 0.039). Just about 8-24% of top clones turned up in all five regions of a tumor, which suggests spatial heterogeneity among tumor-infiltrating T cells. Comparison of CD4+ and CD8+ T cell repertoires was precluded by the use of bulk unsorted samples. Only the TCR beta chain was sequenced, which likely underestimates true repertoire diversity because unpaired alpha chains were not captured. With just 4 or 5 patients in the study, the authors point out that the findings should be validated in a larger study. Pairs of tumor regions showed greater repertoire overlap (mean roughly 35%) than tumor-adjacent pairs (17%) or tumor-blood pairs (roughly 14%), which is consistent with antigen-driven expansion.

Without any cell sorting, total RNA and DNA were co-extracted from approximately 22-30 mg of bulk tissue using the AllPrep DNA/RNA mini kit. Surgical resection was performed in China between late 2015 and 2016 on about 5 patients with histopathologically diagnosed primary liver carcinoma. Chronic HBV infection was present in the patients, and the patients were treatment-naive at sampling. Each tumor was sampled at five spatially separated regions: the superior, inferior, left-lateral and right-lateral poles and the tumor centre. More than 85% viable tumor cells were found by histology in every tumor sample. Fresh tumor and adjacent tissue pieces were bisected, with one half stored in RNAlater at -80 degrees C and the other half sent for histology.

The TCR comes from a woman in her sixties or seventies with primary liver carcinoma and hepatitis B virus infection. The V and J segments used are TRBV11-2 and TRBJ2-3, and perhaps TRBD2 as D gene, on 7 matching bases. Source material: liver tumor tissue from sampling region 5. The sample's cell subset or site, from its label and the paper: tumor region T5, tumor centre. CDR3 sequence: CANNRGAGSTDTQYF. DNA sequence: TGTGCCAACAACCGGGGGGCAGGGAGCACAGATACGCAGTATTTT.